This TCR beta chain comes out of a study of blood T cell repertoires in COVID-19. Across the study: Samples representing acute and convalescent COVID-19 were sourced from the United States, Italy and Spain. Nucleic acid was either cDNA or gDNA, and it came from T cells, B-cell-depleted T cells, or PBMCs.

The germline V and J ends were trimmed by 1 base and 6 bases, with 13 bases remaining between them. In germline, CDR1 is MGHRA, CDR2 YSYEKL. CDR3 length: 15 residues. Original data processing: Nucleated cell counts were estimated from reference gene primer amplification. Using immunoSEQ multiplex PCR, the repertoire was profiled, and TCRdb retains in-frame clones only, with some absent. V and J calls and clone size follow that table, whereas D and trimming were derived from the DNA. This table has fewer than 350,000 clones, roughly 85% appearing once. Residents of about 25 US areas, aged roughly 18 to 89 years, made up the participants.

The J gene is TRBJ2-1, the V gene TRBV4-1; D perhaps matches TRBD2 (6 bases). The sequencing input was PBMCs or T cells enriched from blood (not recorded which). The receptor comes from a middle-aged woman with acute COVID-19. The CDR3 spells CASSQASGSFNEQFF. For the CDR3, the DNA is TGCGCCAGCAGCCAAGCAAGCGGGTCGTTCAATGAGCAGTTCTTC.